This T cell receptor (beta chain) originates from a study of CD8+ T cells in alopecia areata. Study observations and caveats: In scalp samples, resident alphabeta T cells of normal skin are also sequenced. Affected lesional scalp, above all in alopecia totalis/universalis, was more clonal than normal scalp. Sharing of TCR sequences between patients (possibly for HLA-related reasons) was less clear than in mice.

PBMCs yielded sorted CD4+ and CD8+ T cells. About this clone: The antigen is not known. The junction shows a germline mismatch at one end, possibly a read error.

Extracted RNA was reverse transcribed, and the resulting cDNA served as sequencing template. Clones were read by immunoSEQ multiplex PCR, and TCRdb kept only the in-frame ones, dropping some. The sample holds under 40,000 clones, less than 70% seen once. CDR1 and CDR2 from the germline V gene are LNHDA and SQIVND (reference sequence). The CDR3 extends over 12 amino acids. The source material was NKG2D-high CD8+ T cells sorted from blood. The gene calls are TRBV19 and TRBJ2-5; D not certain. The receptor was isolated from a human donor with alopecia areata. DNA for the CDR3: TGTGCCAGTAGTATAGGCCTGACGGCAAGCCACTTC. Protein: CASSIGLTASHF.